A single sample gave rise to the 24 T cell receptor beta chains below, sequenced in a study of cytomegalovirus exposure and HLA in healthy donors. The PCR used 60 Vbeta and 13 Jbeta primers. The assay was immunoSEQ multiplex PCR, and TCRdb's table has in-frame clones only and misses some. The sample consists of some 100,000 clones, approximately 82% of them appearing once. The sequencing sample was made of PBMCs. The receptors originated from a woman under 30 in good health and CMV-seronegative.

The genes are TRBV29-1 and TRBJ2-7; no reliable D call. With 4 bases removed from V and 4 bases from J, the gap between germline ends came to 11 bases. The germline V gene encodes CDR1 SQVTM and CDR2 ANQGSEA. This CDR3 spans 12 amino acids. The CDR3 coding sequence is TGCAGCGTTGGTCCGACGGAGTACGAGCAGTACTTC. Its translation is CSVGPTEYEQYF.

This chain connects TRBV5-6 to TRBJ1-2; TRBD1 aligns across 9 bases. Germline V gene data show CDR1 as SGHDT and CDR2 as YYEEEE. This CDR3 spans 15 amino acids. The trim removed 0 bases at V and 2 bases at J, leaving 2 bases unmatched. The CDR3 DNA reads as TGTGCCAGCAGCTTGGTTGGGACAGGGAACTATGGCTACACCTTC. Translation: CASSLVGTGNYGYTF.

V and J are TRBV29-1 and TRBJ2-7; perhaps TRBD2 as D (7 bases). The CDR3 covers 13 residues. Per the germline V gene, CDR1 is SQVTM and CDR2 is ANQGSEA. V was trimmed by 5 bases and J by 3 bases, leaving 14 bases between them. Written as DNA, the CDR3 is TGCAGCGTTCGTGGGGGGGCGAACTACGAGCAGTACTTC. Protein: CSVRGGANYEQYF.

Here the CDR3 reads CASSSDRVGEKLFF. The CDR3 DNA sequence: TGTGCCAGCAGTTCGGACAGGGTCGGGGAAAAACTGTTTTTT. V usage is TRBV28 and J usage is TRBJ1-4, with 8 bases that match TRBD1. J was trimmed by 8 bases and V by 4 bases; bases with no gene match: 6. Per the germline V gene, CDR1 is MDHEN and CDR2 is SYDVKM. The CDR3 is made up of 14 amino acids.

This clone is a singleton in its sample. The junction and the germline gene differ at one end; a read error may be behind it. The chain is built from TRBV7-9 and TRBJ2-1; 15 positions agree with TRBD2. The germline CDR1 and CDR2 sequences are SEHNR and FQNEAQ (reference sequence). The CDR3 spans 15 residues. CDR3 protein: CSSSEGLAGGDEQFF. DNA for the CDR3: TGTTCCAGCAGCGAAGGACTAGCGGGAGGGGATGAGCAGTTCTTC.

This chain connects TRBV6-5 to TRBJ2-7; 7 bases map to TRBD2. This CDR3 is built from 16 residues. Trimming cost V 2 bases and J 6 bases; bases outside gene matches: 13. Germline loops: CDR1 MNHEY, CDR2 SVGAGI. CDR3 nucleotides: TGTGCCAGCAGTTACCACGTTGGGGGGGGTATCGGCGAGCAGTACTTC. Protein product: CASSYHVGGGIGEQYF.

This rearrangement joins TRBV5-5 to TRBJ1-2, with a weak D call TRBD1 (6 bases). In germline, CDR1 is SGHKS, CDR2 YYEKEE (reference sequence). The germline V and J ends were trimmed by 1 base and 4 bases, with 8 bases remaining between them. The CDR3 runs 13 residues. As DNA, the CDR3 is TGTGCCAGCAGCTTGAGGGGGATCTATGGCTACACCTTC. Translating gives CASSLRGIYGYTF.

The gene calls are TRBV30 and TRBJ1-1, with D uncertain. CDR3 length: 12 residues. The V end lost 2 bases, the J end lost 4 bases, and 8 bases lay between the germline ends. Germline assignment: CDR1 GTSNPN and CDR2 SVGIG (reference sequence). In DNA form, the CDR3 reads TGTGCCTGGAGTCCGTTTAGCACTGAAGCTTTCTTT. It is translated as CAWSPFSTEAFF.

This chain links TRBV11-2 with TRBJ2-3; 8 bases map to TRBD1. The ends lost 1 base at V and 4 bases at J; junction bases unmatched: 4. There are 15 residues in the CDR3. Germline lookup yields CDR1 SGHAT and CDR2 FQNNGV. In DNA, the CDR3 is TGTGCCAGCAGCTTAGGCAGGGGGCAGGCAGATACGCAGTATTTT. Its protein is CASSLGRGQADTQYF.

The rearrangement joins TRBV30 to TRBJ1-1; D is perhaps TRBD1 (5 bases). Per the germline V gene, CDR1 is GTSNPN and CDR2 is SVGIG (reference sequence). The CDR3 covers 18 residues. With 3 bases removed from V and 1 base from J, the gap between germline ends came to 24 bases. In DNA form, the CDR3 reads TGTGCCTGGAGCGCCACCTCGGGGGGACTAGGTGAGAACACTGAAGCTTTCTTT. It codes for CAWSATSGGLGENTEAFF.

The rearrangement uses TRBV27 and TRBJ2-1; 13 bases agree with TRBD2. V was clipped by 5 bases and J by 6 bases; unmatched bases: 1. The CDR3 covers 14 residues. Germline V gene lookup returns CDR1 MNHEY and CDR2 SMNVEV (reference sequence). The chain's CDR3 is CASSRTSGSNEQFF. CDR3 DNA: TGTGCCAGCAGTAGGACTAGCGGGAGCAATGAGCAGTTCTTC.

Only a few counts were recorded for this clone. CDR3 nucleotide sequence: TGCAGCGTGAGGGTTGGGGAAAAACTGTTTTTT. It specifies CSVRVGEKLFF. The chain uses TRBV29-1 and TRBJ1-4; D call uncertain. The CDR3 extends over 11 amino acids. With 6 bases removed from V and 8 bases from J, the gap between germline ends came to 10 bases. The germline gives CDR1 SQVTM, CDR2 ANQGSEA.

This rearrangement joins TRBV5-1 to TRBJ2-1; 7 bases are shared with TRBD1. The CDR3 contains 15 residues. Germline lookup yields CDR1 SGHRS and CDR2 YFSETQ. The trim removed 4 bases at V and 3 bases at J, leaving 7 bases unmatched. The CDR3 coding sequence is TGCGCCAGCAGCATTCACAGGGGCGACTACAATGAGCAGTTCTTC. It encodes CASSIHRGDYNEQFF.

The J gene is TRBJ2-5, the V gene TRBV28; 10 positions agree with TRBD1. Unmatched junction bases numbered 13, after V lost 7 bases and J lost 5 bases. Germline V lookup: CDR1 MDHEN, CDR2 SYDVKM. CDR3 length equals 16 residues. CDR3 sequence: CASTSGGDRGSETQYF. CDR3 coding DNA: TGTGCCAGCACCTCCGGCGGGGACAGGGGTTCCGAGACCCAGTACTTC.

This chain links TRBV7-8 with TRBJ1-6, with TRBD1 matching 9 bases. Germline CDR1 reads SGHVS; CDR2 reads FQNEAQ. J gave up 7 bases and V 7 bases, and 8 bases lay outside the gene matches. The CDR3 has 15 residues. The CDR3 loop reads CASTSPGTGNSPLHF. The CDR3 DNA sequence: TGTGCCAGCACCTCGCCCGGGACAGGGAATTCACCCCTCCACTTT.

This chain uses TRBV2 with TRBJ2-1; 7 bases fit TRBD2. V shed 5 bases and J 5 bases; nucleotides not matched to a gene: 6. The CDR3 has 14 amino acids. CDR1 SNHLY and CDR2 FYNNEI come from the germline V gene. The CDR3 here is CASSIPSGHNEQFF. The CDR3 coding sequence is TGTGCCAGCAGTATTCCTAGCGGTCACAATGAGCAGTTCTTC.

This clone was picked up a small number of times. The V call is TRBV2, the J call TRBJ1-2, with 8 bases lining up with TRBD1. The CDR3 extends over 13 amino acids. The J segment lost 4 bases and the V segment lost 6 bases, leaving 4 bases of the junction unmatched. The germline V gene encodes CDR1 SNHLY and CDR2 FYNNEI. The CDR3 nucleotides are TGTGCCAGCAGGGGGGACAGGACCTATGGCTACACCTTC. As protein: CASRGDRTYGYTF.

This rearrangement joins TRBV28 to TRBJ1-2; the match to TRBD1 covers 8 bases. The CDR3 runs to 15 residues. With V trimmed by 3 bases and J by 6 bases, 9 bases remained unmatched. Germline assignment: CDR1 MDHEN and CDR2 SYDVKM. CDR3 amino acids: CASSFLQGAVDGYTF. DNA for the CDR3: TGTGCCAGCAGTTTTCTTCAGGGGGCGGTAGATGGCTACACCTTC.

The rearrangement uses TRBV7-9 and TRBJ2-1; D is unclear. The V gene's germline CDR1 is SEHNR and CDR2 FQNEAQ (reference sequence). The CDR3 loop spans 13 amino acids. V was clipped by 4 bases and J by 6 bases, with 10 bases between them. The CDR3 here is CASSSSGFNEQFF. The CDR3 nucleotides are TGTGCCAGCAGCTCTTCAGGTTTCAATGAGCAGTTCTTC.

Written as DNA, the CDR3 is TGTGCCAGCAGCTTGGGCCTAGGTGAAGCTTTCTTT. Residues: CASSLGLGEAFF. V gene TRBV5-4 combines with J gene TRBJ1-1; no firm D call. With 0 bases removed from V and 7 bases from J, the gap between germline ends came to 7 bases. Germline CDR1 and CDR2: SGHNT and YYREEE (reference sequence). The CDR3 covers 12 residues.

This CDR3 is CASSLPGGDEQYF. CDR3 in DNA: TGTGCCAGCAGCTTGCCCGGGGGGGACGAGCAGTACTTC. The chain couples TRBV5-4 to TRBJ2-7, with 8 positions matching TRBD2. The CDR3 is 13 amino acids. The V and J ends lost 1 base and 5 bases, in that order; junction bases with no gene match: 2. The germline gives CDR1 SGHNT, CDR2 YYREEE (reference sequence). The full variable domain, completed using reference TRBV5-4 and TRBJ2-7, is ETGVTQSPTHLIKTRGQQVTLRCSSQSGHNTVSWYQQALGQGPQFIFQYYREEENGRGNFPPRFSGLQFPNYSSELNVNALELDDSALYLCASSLPGGDEQYFGPGTRLTVT.

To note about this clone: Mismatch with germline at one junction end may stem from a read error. DNA of the CDR3: TGTTCCAGCAGCTTAGCCTCTCTACGGGAGCAGTACTTC. This translates into CSSSLASLREQYF. The chain employs TRBV7-9 and TRBJ2-7; D is unresolved. The CDR3 has 13 amino acids. Germline CDR1 and CDR2: SEHNR and FQNEAQ (reference sequence).

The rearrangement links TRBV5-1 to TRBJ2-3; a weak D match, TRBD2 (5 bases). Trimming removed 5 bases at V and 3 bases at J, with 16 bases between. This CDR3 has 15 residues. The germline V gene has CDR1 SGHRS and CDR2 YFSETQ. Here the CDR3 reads CASSPGLEGTDTQYF. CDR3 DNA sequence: TGCGCCAGCAGTCCCGGACTCGAGGGAACAGATACGCAGTATTTT.

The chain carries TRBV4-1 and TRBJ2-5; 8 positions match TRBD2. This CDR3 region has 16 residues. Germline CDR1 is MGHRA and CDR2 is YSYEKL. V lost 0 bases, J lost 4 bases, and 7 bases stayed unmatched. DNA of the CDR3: TGCGCCAGCAGCCAAGAGGGACGGGGGGGACCAGAGACCCAGTACTTC. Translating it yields CASSQEGRGGPETQYF.